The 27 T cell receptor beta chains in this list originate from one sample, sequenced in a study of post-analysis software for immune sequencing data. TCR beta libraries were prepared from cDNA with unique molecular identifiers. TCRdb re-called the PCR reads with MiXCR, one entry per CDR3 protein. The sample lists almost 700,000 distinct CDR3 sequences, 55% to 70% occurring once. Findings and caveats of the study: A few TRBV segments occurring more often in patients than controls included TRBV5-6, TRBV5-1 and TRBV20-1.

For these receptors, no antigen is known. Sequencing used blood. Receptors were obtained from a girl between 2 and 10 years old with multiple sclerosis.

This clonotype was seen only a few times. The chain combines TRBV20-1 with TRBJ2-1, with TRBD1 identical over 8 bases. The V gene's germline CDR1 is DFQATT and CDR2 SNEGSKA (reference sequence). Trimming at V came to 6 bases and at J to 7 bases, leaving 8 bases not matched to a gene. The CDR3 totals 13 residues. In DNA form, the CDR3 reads TGCAGTGCCCGGACAGGGTGGGAAAATGAGCAGTTCTTC. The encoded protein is CSARTGWENEQFF.

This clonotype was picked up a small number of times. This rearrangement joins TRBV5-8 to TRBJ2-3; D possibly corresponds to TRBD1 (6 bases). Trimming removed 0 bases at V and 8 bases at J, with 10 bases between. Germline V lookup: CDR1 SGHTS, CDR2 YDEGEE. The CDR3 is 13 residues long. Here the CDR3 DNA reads TGTGCCAGCAGCTTGGACGGCAGGGGTACGCAGTATTTT. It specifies CASSLDGRGTQYF.

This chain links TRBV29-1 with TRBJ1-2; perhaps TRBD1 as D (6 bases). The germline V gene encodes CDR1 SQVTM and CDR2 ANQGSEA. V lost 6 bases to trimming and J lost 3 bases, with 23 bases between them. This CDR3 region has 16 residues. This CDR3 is CSVLAGAEATDYGYTF. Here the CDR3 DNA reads TGCAGCGTCCTGGCGGGGGCGGAGGCAACCGACTATGGCTACACCTTC.

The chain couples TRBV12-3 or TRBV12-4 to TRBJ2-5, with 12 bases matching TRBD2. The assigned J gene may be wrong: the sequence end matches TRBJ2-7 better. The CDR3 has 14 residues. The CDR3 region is CASRMTSGSYEQYF. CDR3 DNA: TGTGCCAGCAGGATGACTAGCGGGAGCTACGAGCAGTACTTC.

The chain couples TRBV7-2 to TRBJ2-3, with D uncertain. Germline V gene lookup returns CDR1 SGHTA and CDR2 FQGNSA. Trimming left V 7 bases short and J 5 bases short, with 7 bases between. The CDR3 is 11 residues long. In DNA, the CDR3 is TGTGCCAGCACGACCGGAGATACGCAGTATTTT. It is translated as CASTTGDTQYF.

CDR3 DNA: TGCAGTGCGCCCGGGAACTATGGCTACACCTTC. Translation gives CSAPGNYGYTF. This sequence joins TRBV20-1 and TRBJ1-2; D call uncertain. This CDR3 has 11 residues. CDR1 is DFQATT and CDR2 is SNEGSKA in the germline V gene (reference sequence). With 6 bases removed from V and 2 bases from J, the gap between germline ends came to 7 bases.

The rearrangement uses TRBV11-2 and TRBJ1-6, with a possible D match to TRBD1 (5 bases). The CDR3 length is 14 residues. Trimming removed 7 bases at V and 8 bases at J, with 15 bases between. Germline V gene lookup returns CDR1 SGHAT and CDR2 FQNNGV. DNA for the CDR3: TGTGCCAGCACCCTCGGGGGAATTGATTCACCCCTCCACTTT. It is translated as CASTLGGIDSPLHF.

The CDR3 DNA reads TGTGCCAGCAGTTACACAGGGGGACCCTACGAGCAGTACTTC. It encodes CASSYTGGPYEQYF. This chain uses TRBV6-6 with TRBJ2-7; 8 bases map to TRBD1. The CDR3 is 14 residues long. Germline loops: CDR1 MNHNY, CDR2 SVGAGI (reference sequence). Unmatched junction bases numbered 2, after V lost 2 bases and J lost 2 bases.

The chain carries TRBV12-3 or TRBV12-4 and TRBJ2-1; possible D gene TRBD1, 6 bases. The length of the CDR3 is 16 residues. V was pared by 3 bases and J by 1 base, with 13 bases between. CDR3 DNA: TGTGCCAGCAGTTTCTACAGGGATTCGTCCTACAATGAGCAGTTCTTC. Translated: CASSFYRDSSYNEQFF.

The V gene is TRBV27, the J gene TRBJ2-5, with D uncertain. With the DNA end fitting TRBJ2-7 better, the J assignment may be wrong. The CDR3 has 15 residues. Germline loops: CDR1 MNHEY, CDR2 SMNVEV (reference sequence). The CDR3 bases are TGTGCCAGCAGACCATTGGGGTTCTCCTACCACGAGCAGTACTTC. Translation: CASRPLGFSYHEQYF.

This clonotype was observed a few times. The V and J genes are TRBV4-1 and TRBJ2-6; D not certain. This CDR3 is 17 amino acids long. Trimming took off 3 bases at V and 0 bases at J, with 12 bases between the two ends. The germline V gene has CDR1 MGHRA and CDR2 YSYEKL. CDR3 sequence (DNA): TGCGCCAGCAGCCAGGCGACTCGTTTCTCTGGGGCCAACGTCCTGACTTTC. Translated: CASSQATRFSGANVLTF.

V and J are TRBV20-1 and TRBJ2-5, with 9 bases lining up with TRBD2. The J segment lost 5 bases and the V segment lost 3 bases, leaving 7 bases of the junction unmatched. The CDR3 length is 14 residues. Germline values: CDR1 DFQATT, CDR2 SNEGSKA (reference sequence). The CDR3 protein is CSASSGSERETQYF. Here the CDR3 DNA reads TGCAGTGCTAGTAGCGGGAGTGAGCGCGAGACCCAGTACTTC.

The CDR3 region has the DNA TGTGCCAGCAGTTTAATACAGGCGGGTGGCTACACCTTC. It specifies CASSLIQAGGYTF. The chain links TRBV12-3 or TRBV12-4 to TRBJ1-2; TRBD1 is a possible D gene (5 bases). V dropped 2 bases and J dropped 7 bases, with 11 bases sitting between them. This CDR3 region has 13 residues.

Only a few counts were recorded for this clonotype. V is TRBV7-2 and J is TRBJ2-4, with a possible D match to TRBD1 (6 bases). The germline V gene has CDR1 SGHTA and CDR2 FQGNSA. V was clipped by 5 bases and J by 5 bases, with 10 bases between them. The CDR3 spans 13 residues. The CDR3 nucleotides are TGTGCCAGCAGCCAACGACAGGAAAACATTCAGTACTTC. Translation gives CASSQRQENIQYF.

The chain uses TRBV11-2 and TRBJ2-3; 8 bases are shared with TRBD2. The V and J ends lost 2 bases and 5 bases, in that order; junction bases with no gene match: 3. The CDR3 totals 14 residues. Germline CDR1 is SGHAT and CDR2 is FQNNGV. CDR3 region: CASSLLAGLDTQYF. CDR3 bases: TGTGCCAGCAGCTTACTAGCGGGCTTAGATACGCAGTATTTT.

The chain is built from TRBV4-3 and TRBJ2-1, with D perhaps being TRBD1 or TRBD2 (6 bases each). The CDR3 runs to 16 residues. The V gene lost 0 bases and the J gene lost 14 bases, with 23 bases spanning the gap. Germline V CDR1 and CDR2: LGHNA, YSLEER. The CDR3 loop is CASSQDRNGGDFREFF. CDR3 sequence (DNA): TGCGCCAGCAGCCAAGATCGTAACGGGGGCGATTTTCGAGAGTTCTTC.

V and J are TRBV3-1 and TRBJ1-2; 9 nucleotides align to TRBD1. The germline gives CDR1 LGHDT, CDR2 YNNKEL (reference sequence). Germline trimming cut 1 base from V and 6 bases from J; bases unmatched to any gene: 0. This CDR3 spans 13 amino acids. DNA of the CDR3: TGTGCCAGCAGCCAAGGGACAGGGGATGGCTACACCTTC. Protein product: CASSQGTGDGYTF.

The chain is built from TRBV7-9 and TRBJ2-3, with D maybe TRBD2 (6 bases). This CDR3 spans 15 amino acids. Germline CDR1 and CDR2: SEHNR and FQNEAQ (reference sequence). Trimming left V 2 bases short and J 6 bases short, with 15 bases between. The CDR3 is CASSLSLGEADTQYF. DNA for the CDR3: TGTGCCAGCAGCTTATCGTTGGGGGAGGCGGATACGCAGTATTTT.

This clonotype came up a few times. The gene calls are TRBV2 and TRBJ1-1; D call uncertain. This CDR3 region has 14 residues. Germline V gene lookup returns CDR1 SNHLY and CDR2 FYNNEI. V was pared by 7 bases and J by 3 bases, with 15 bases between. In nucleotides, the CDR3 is TGTGCCAGCAAGACTACCTCGGTGGACACTGAAGCTTTCTTT. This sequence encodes CASKTTSVDTEAFF.

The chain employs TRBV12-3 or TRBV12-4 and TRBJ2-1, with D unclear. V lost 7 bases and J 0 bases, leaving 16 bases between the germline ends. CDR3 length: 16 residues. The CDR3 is CASTAPGRSSYNEQFF. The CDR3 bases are TGTGCCAGCACGGCCCCTGGGCGCAGCTCCTACAATGAGCAGTTCTTC.

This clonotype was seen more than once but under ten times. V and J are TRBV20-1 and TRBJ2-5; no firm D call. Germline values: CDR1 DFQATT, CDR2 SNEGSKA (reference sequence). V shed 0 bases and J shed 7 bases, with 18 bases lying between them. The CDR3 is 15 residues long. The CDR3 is CSARDTAPPGVTQYF. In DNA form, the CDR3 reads TGCAGTGCTAGAGATACGGCGCCCCCGGGCGTGACCCAGTACTTC.

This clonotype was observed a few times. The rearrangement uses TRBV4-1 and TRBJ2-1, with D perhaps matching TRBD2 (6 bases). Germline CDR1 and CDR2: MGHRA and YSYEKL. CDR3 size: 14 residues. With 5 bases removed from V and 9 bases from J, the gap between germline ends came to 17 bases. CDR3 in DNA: TGCGCCAGCAGCGAGCTTGGGGGGAGAACTGAGCAGTTCTTC. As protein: CASSELGGRTEQFF.

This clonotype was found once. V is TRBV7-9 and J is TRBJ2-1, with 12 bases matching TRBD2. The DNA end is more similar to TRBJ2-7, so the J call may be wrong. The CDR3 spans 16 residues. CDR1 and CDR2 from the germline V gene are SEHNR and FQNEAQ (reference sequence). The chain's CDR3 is CASSYTSGGLYNEQYF. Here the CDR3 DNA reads TGTGCCAGCAGCTACACTAGCGGGGGGTTGTACAATGAGCAGTACTTC.

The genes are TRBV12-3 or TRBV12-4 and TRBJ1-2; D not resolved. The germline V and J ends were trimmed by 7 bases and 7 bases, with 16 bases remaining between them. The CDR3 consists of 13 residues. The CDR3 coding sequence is TGTGCCAGCACTCCTCCCTTGGACTCTGGCTACACCTTC. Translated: CASTPPLDSGYTF.

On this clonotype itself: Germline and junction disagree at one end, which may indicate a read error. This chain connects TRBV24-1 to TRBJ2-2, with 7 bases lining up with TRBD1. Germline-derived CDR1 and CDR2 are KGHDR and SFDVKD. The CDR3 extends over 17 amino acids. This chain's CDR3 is CATSDLRDSTNTGERFF. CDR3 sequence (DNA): TGTGCCACCAGTGACCTCCGGGACAGCACGAACACCGGGGAGCGGTTTTTT.

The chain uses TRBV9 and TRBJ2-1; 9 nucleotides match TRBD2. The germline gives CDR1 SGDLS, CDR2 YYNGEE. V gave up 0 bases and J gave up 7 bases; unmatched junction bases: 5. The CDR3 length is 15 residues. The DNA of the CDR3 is TGTGCCAGCAGCGTAGCCCCTAGCGGGGTGAATGAGCAGTTCTTC. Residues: CASSVAPSGVNEQFF.

DNA for the CDR3: TGTGCCAGCACCCAGCTAGCGGGAGTCTACAATGAGCAGTTCTTC. Encoded protein: CASTQLAGVYNEQFF. The chain joins TRBV7-9 to TRBJ2-1; 10 nucleotides align to TRBD2. V was clipped by 7 bases and J by 3 bases; unmatched bases: 6. The CDR3 runs 15 residues. Looked up from germline, CDR1 is SEHNR and CDR2 is FQNEAQ (reference sequence). Full variable domain (remainder filled in from reference TRBV7-9 and TRBJ2-1): DTGVSQNPRHKITKRGQNVTFRCDPISEHNRLYWYRQTLGQGPEFLTYFQNEAQLEKSRLLSDRFSAERPKGSFSTLEIQRTEQGDSAMYLCASTQLAGVYNEQFFGPGTRLTVL.